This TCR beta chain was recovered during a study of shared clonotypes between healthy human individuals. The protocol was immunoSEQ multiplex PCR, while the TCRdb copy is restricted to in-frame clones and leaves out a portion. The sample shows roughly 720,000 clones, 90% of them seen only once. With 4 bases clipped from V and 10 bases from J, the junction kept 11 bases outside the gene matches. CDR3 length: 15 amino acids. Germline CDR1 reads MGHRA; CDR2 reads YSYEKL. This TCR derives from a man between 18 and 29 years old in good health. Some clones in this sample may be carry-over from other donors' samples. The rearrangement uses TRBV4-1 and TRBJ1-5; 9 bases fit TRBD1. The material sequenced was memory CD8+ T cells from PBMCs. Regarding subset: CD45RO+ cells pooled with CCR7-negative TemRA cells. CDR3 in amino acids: CASSPSGQGIRPQHF. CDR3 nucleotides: TGCGCCAGCAGCCCTTCGGGACAGGGTATCCGACCCCAGCATTTT.